The 23 T cell receptor beta chains below come from one sample, sequenced in a study of blood T cell repertoires in COVID-19. Assay used: immunoSEQ multiplex PCR; TCRdb lists only in-frame clones, some missing. Among under 150,000 clones, about 80% were seen once, and the ten largest hold about 7.3%. The specimen sequenced was peripheral blood. These receptors came from a woman aged 40 to 49 with acute or convalescent COVID-19.

In its sample, this clone was seen a few times. The genes are TRBV21-1 and TRBJ1-4; the table calls TRBD1, which could not be checked here. TRBV21-1 is noted as a pseudogene. The length of the CDR3 is 15 residues. CDR3 DNA: TGTGCCAGCAGCACGGGACAGCTCCGAAGGGAAAAACTGTTTTTT. This codes for CASSTGQLRREKLFF.

The gene calls are TRBV2 and TRBJ1-1; D uncertain. Per germline, CDR1 SNHLY and CDR2 FYNNEI. V was clipped by 9 bases and J by 1 base, with 12 bases between them. The CDR3 spans 13 residues. CDR3 nucleotides: TGTGCCAGTTCACGAGGCCCGAACACTGAAGCTTTCTTT. Protein sequence: CASSRGPNTEAFF.

This clone has only one observation. Here the CDR3 DNA reads TGCGCCAGCAGTGAGTCGACAGGCCAGGGCTACGAGCAGTACTTC. It yields the protein CASSESTGQGYEQYF. The V gene is TRBV10-2, the J gene TRBJ2-7, with TRBD1 as a possible D gene (6 bases). Germline V gene lookup returns CDR1 WSHSY and CDR2 SAAADI. V shed 0 bases and J shed 3 bases, with 12 bases lying between them. The CDR3 length is 15 residues.

The chain joins TRBV9 to TRBJ1-1, with D unclear. This CDR3 is 16 amino acids long. Per the germline V gene, CDR1 is SGDLS and CDR2 is YYNGEE. Trimming shortened V by 0 bases and J by 0 bases, and 12 bases separated the two germline ends. Here the CDR3 reads CASSVGEGGMNTEAFF. The CDR3 DNA reads as TGTGCCAGCAGCGTAGGAGAGGGTGGGATGAACACTGAAGCTTTCTTT.

This sequence joins TRBV5-6 and TRBJ2-3; 13 positions agree with TRBD2. Germline CDR1 and CDR2: SGHDT and YYEEEE. This CDR3 comprises 16 residues. The trim removed 4 bases at V and 5 bases at J, leaving 7 bases unmatched. In DNA form, the CDR3 reads TGTGCCAGCAGCACACTAGCGGGGGGGCTGGAAGATACGCAGTATTTT. As protein: CASSTLAGGLEDTQYF.

The genes are TRBV19 and TRBJ2-7; the D gene is possibly TRBD1 (5 bases). This CDR3 spans 13 amino acids. Trimming removed 3 bases at V and 2 bases at J, with 8 bases between. Looked up from germline, CDR1 is LNHDA and CDR2 is SQIVND (reference sequence). Here the CDR3 reads CASSIGRAYEQYF. The CDR3 DNA sequence: TGTGCCAGTAGTATTGGCAGGGCCTACGAGCAGTACTTC. Full variable domain (remainder filled in from reference TRBV19 and TRBJ2-7): DGGITQSPKYLFRKEGQNVTLSCEQNLNHDAMYWYRQDPGQGLRLIYYSQIVNDFQKGDIAEGYSVSREKKESFPLTVTSAQKNPTAFYLCASSIGRAYEQYFGPGTRLTVT.

The chain employs TRBV9 and TRBJ2-1; 8 positions match TRBD1. The CDR3 is made up of 14 amino acids. CDR1 SGDLS and CDR2 YYNGEE come from the germline V gene. The V gene end was trimmed by 3 bases and the J gene end by 9 bases; junction bases not matched to a gene: 8. Here the CDR3 reads CASSAGQGYGEQFF. CDR3 DNA: TGTGCCAGCAGCGCCGGACAGGGCTACGGTGAGCAGTTCTTC.

For the CDR3, the DNA is TGTGCCAGCAGCTTAGATTCTCGGAGCTCTGGGGCCAACGTCCTGACTTTC. Translated, it gives CASSLDSRSSGANVLTF. V usage is TRBV11-3 and J usage is TRBJ2-6; D is unclear. The germline V gene has CDR1 SGHNT and CDR2 YENEEA. This CDR3 contains 17 residues. The germline V and J ends were trimmed by 0 bases and 0 bases, with 9 bases remaining between them.

The chain uses TRBV5-6 and TRBJ1-2; a weak D match, TRBD1 (5 bases). Deletions cut 4 bases from V and 8 bases from J, with 12 bases between. Germline CDR1 reads SGHDT; CDR2 reads YYEEEE. This CDR3 contains 12 residues. DNA of the CDR3: TGTGCCAGCAGCCCGCACGGGGGGGGCTACACCTTC. Residues: CASSPHGGGYTF. Full variable domain (remainder filled in from reference TRBV5-6 and TRBJ1-2): DAGVTQSPTHLIKTRGQQVTLRCSPKSGHDTVSWYQQALGQGPQFIFQYYEEEERQRGNFPDRFSGHQFPNYSSELNVNALLLGDSALYLCASSPHGGGYTFGSGTRLTVV.

The gene calls are TRBV6-5 and TRBJ2-7, with TRBD2 matching 11 bases. From germline, CDR1 is MNHEY and CDR2 SVGAGI. The CDR3 runs 14 residues. V shed 2 bases and J 7 bases; nucleotides not matched to a gene: 4. The CDR3 loop reads CASSYRTSGLEQYF. The CDR3, as DNA: TGTGCCAGCAGTTACCGGACTAGCGGGCTTGAGCAGTACTTC.

This sequence joins TRBV2 and TRBJ2-3, with 13 bases matching TRBD2. CDR1 is SNHLY, CDR2 FYNNEI, per germline. This CDR3 spans 16 amino acids. V was pared by 6 bases and J by 5 bases, with 8 bases of the junction left unmatched. CDR3 nucleotide sequence: TGTGCCAGCAGGGGGACTAGCGGGGTGATCGGAGATACGCAGTATTTT. Translating gives CASRGTSGVIGDTQYF.

This clone was recorded once. This sequence joins TRBV12-3 or TRBV12-4 and TRBJ1-5; D remains unclear. The CDR3 is 13 residues long. V lost 7 bases and J lost 4, with 11 bases in between. For the CDR3, the DNA is TGTGCCAGCACCCTTTTTGCGAATCAGCCCCAGCATTTT. It encodes CASTLFANQPQHF.

This clone was found once. This chain links TRBV9 with TRBJ1-4; D remains unclear. With 4 bases removed from V and 7 bases from J, the gap between germline ends came to 17 bases. The germline V gene has CDR1 SGDLS and CDR2 YYNGEE. The CDR3 consists of 15 residues. CDR3 region: CASSSLGEPGEKLFF. CDR3 sequence (DNA): TGTGCCAGCAGCTCCCTCGGGGAACCAGGTGAAAAACTGTTTTTT. The entire variable domain, with the rest obtained from reference TRBV9 and TRBJ1-4, is as follows: DSGVTQTPKHLITATGQRVTLRCSPRSGDLSVYWYQQSLDQGLQFLIQYYNGEERAKGNILERFSAQQFPDLHSELNLSSLELGDSALYFCASSSLGEPGEKLFFGSGTQLSVL.

Only a few counts were recorded for this clone. The rearrangement uses TRBV5-4 and TRBJ2-7; D might be TRBD1 (5 bases). Trimming took 4 bases from V and 2 from J, leaving 7 bases between them. CDR3 length: 12 residues. The germline CDR1 and CDR2 sequences are SGHNT and YYREEE (reference sequence). The CDR3 sequence is CASSKDTYEQYF. The CDR3 nucleotides are TGTGCCAGCAGCAAGGACACCTACGAGCAGTACTTC.

This clone has a handful of counts. V and J are TRBV30 and TRBJ1-5; D perhaps matches TRBD1 (5 bases). V lost 0 bases to trimming and J lost 5 bases, with 14 bases between them. CDR1 and CDR2 (germline): GTSNPN, SVGIG (reference sequence). This CDR3 region has 15 residues. CDR3 sequence: CAWSVRGVRDQPQHF. The CDR3 DNA is TGTGCCTGGAGTGTACGGGGGGTAAGGGATCAGCCCCAGCATTTT.

The chain joins TRBV6-2 or TRBV6-3 to TRBJ2-7, with TRBD1 matching over 7 bases. Germline CDR1 is MNHEY and CDR2 is SVGEGT. Trimming took 2 bases from V and 3 from J; bases not matched to a gene: 7. CDR3 length: 15 residues. The CDR3 DNA reads TGTGCCAGCAGTTACACGAGGGACAGATACTACGAGCAGTACTTC. Its protein is CASSYTRDRYYEQYF.

The count of this clone is one. The chain has TRBV24-1 and TRBJ2-2; D remains unclear. Germline values: CDR1 KGHDR, CDR2 SFDVKD. This CDR3 has 13 amino acids. Trimming pared 5 bases from V and 4 bases from J, leaving 7 bases between. In nucleotides, the CDR3 is TGTGCCACCAGTGCCCAGATCACCGGGGAGCTGTTTTTT. Amino acid sequence: CATSAQITGELFF.

CDR3 in DNA: TGTGCCAGCAGCTCGTACAATCTTAAGGGACAGGGGAACAAGCAGTACTTC. As protein: CASSSYNLKGQGNKQYF. The chain has TRBV5-8 and TRBJ2-7; 10 nucleotides agree with TRBD1. CDR1 SGHTS and CDR2 YDEGEE come from the germline V gene. CDR3 length: 17 amino acids. The V and J ends lost 3 bases and 8 bases, in that order; junction bases with no gene match: 17.

J is TRBJ1-2 and V is TRBV6-5; a possible D gene is TRBD1 (6 bases). CDR1 and CDR2 (germline): MNHEY, SVGAGI. Trimming pared 0 bases from V and 7 bases from J, leaving 9 bases between. The CDR3 has 13 amino acids. CDR3 DNA sequence: TGTGCCAGCAGTTACTCGGGGGCGAGTGGCTACACCTTC. The encoded protein is CASSYSGASGYTF.

The chain has TRBV12-3 or TRBV12-4 and TRBJ2-7; perhaps TRBD1 as D (6 bases). The CDR3 length is 13 residues. Trimming removed 1 base at V and 5 bases at J, with 9 bases between. The CDR3, as DNA: TGTGCCAGCAGTTTAGAAGACAGGAACGAGCAGTACTTC. Its translation: CASSLEDRNEQYF.

The V gene is TRBV20-1, the J gene TRBJ2-1, with a possible D match to TRBD1 (5 bases). CDR1 and CDR2 (germline): DFQATT, SNEGSKA (reference sequence). This CDR3 spans 11 amino acids. The V gene lost 6 bases and the J gene lost 8 bases, with 11 bases spanning the gap. The CDR3 spells CSAVGHDEQFF. CDR3 bases: TGCAGTGCCGTAGGACACGATGAGCAGTTCTTC.

V usage is TRBV2 and J usage is TRBJ1-5; D unclear. Deletions cut 2 bases from V and 4 bases from J, with 9 bases between. The CDR3 totals 14 residues. Looked up from germline, CDR1 is SNHLY and CDR2 is FYNNEI. The CDR3 nucleotides read TGTGCCAGCAGTGAACAGTATCAAAATCAGCCCCAGCATTTT. It codes for CASSEQYQNQPQHF.

The CDR3 sequence is CASSHGGVSSYEQYF. The CDR3 DNA follows: TGTGCCAGCAGCCACGGAGGGGTCAGCTCCTACGAGCAGTACTTC. The J gene is TRBJ2-7, the V gene TRBV6-5; D is possibly TRBD2 (6 bases). Germline CDR1 and CDR2: MNHEY and SVGAGI. Trimming took 6 bases from V and 0 from J, leaving 15 bases between them. The CDR3 has 15 amino acids.